The clone carrying this T cell receptor (beta chain) has more than one count but fewer than ten. Its antigen is as yet unknown. This CDR3 has 15 residues. The ends were cut back, 6 bases at V and 6 bases at J, with 21 bases in the middle. CDR1 is SGHKS and CDR2 is YYEKEE in the germline V gene (reference sequence). The data were obtained in a study of T-cell memory formation after mild COVID-19. Study-level results: Proof of SARS-CoV-2 specificity was absent for the second-wave clones that crested on day 37. Day 15 to 85 contractors were CD4/CD8 balanced; later expanders leaned CD4+.

From the 5' RACE reads, TCRdb called clonotypes with MiXCR, one entry per CDR3 protein. The sample shows under 150,000 distinct CDR3 sequences, about 16% of them seen only once. The rearrangement uses TRBV5-5 and TRBJ1-2, with D unclear. The sequence was obtained from an adult woman who had mild COVID-19 (a few samples of this study predate the infection). Cell type and time point are not known. Sequenced input: PBMCs or a T cell subset sorted from them (not recorded which). The CDR3 nucleotides are TGTGCCAGCACCAGAAATCCAACGGGAAGGGATGGCTACACCTTC. It yields the protein CASTRNPTGRDGYTF.